The present entry profiles one TCR beta chain with its context. No antigen is known for it. This record comes from a study of cytomegalovirus exposure and HLA in healthy donors. Overall study findings and caveats: Within the data, a cluster of highly shared sequence variants was likely a sequencing artifact. Earlier analysis looked at TCR beta V segments, and most were productive about 87% or about 30% of the time. Because they were indistinguishable, some V segments, including TRBV6-2 and TRBV6-3, were excluded.

The CDR3 is made up of 16 amino acids. Between the trimmed V and J ends, which lost 0 bases and 0 bases, there was a span of 11 bases. Germline V gene lookup returns CDR1 SGHKS and CDR2 YYEKEE (reference sequence). This PCR relied on a set of 60 Vbeta primers and 13 Jbeta primers. Data came from immunoSEQ multiplex PCR; TCRdb stores just in-frame clones and leaves some out. The sample has 130,000 or so clones, over 60% seen once. J is TRBJ2-3 and V is TRBV5-5, with D perhaps TRBD1 (5 bases). The sequencing sample was made of PBMCs. This TCR was sampled from a man aged 30 to 39 in good health and CMV-seronegative. CDR3 protein: CASSLAWAGSTDTQYF. CDR3 in DNA: TGTGCCAGCAGCTTGGCCTGGGCAGGGAGCACAGATACGCAGTATTTT.